This T cell receptor (beta chain) was obtained from a study of graft-versus-host responses after intestinal transplantation (dated by TCRdb to about 2021). With regard to the full study: The transplants that recipients received were multivisceral, liver-intestinal, or isolated intestinal. All recipients received anti-thymocyte globulin induction followed by maintenance tacrolimus and steroids for 3 to 4 years. Graft-versus-host and host-versus-graft alloreactive T cell clones were tracked in the graft, circulation and bone marrow after intestinal transplantation using bulk TCR-beta CDR3 sequencing. Alloreactive clones were identified by sequencing pre-transplant mixed lymphocyte reaction products and comparing them with unstimulated pre-transplant donor and recipient T cells. The cohort enrolled about two dozen intestinal transplant recipients including one retransplant, and a few patients lacking pretransplant specimens were excluded. Donor T cell macrochimerism was defined as a peak of at least 4% donor T cells among recipient peripheral blood mononuclear cells. Samples from a few later patients were sequenced in-house on an Illumina MiSeq with MiXCR processing rather than by the commercial service. Study-wide findings and limitations: Peak levels of circulating GvH clones were associated with declines in HvG clones early after transplant. GvH clones were detected in recipient bone marrow, and some appeared earlier in ileal mucosa or blood, consistent with an intestinal mucosal origin. The relatively low number and heterogeneity of intestinal transplant patients limited the conclusions. In the allografts of patients with donor T cell macrochimerism, GvH to HvG T cell clonal ratios were high.

Library method: the immunoSEQ multiplex PCR assay. For most patients, genomic DNA was isolated with the Qiagen DNeasy Blood and Tissue Kit and sent frozen to Adaptive Biotechnologies for TCR sequencing. High-throughput TCR-beta CDR3 sequencing of genomic DNA from most patients was performed by Adaptive Biotechnologies. On the study's bioinformatics: Adaptive's ImmunoSEQ software was the source of the TCR sequencing data for roughly 19 patients, while three other patients were processed with MiXCR and VDJtools. To correct CD4 versus CD8 sorting errors, any sequence found in both subsets at a frequency ratio below 5:1 was removed. Because the origin of CDR3 nucleotide sequences shared between donor and recipient could not be assigned, those sequences were removed. Alloreactive clones required at least 2-fold expansion over unstimulated cells and minimum CFSE-low frequency of 0.002% (template counts) or 0.001% (read counts). A clone was considered mappable if detected in the sequenced pre-transplant spleen, lymph node, or MLR CFSE-low populations of the donor or recipient. Cumulative frequency of alloreactive clones was calculated as a percentage of all sequences weighted by copy number. TCRdb stores this immuneACCESS table with in-frame sequences only. Part of the clones is absent; in the studies checked, under half of the shortfall reflects unresolved V genes, and no reason is known for the rest. Clonal size and the V and J genes are those of that table, whereas D and trimming came from the DNA. Within this sample are about 120,000 clones, with approximately 92% of them counted one time only. More than 0.09% of the sample is taken by the ten largest.

The time point label, as the study defines it: cells obtained before transplantation from donor or recipient. CD3+CD4+ and CD3+CD8+ populations were FACS-sorted from unstimulated pre-transplant donor and recipient cells taken from spleen or lymph nodes. CDR3 length: 17 amino acids, cysteine to phenylalanine. Just the 51-base CDR3 DNA is kept, in frame starting at base 1. CDR1 and CDR2 are drawn from the germline V gene (reference sequence): SEHNR, FQNEAQ. The germline V and J ends show losses of 2 bases and 1 base respectively, and no gene match explains 10 bases of the junction. About this clone: Its recognized antigen is unknown. No base quality information exists; no much larger clone differs at one position.

This TCR came from a human donor who received an intestinal transplant. Recombination joined TRBV7-9 with TRBJ2-5; 7 middle bases align to TRBD1. The sequenced sample was unstimulated CD4+ T cells sorted from spleen or lymph node cells, obtained before intestinal transplant. The CDR3 reads as follows: CASSLLGGQAIQETQYF. Read as DNA, the sequence is TGTGCCAGCAGCTTACTGGGTGGACAGGCGATCCAAGAGACCCAGTACTTC.